This is a list of T cell receptor beta chains from one sample in a study of regulatory T cells in long-lasting Graves disease. One entry per CDR3 protein results from TCRdb running MiXCR on the multiplex PCR reads. Among some 490,000 distinct CDR3 sequences, around 12% were seen once, and the ten largest hold 7.5% to 9%. In addition, the sample was reused for a study of T cells in Graves' hyperthyroidism and ophthalmopathy.

The specimen was peripheral blood mononuclear cells (PBMCs), collected at new diagnosis, from a patient treated with antithyroid drugs. The receptors derive from a woman aged 30 to 39 with Graves disease. The CDR3 runs from the conserved cysteine through the conserved F or W. A D gene is named only where the DNA matches it firmly. Size is stated for part of the rows, as once, few or many counts, or as a class when the clone is expanded.

D gene: NA
clone size: few
V gene: TRBV27
J gene: TRBJ2-7
CDR3 protein: CASSLSYRDGYSSYEQYF
CDR3 DNA: TGTGCCAGCAGTTTATCGTACAGGGATGGATATAGCTCCTACGAGCAGTACTTC

D gene: NA
clone size: NA
V gene: TRBV28
J gene: TRBJ2-2
CDR3 protein: CASRTTGSTGELFF
CDR3 DNA: TGTGCCAGCAGAACTACAGGGAGCACCGGGGAGCTGTTTTTT

D gene: TRBD2
clone size: many
V gene: TRBV27
J gene: TRBJ2-5
CDR3 protein: CASSLLGGLETQYF
CDR3 DNA: TGTGCCAGCAGTTTACTGGGGGGGTTAGAGACCCAGTACTTC

D gene: NA
clone size: few
V gene: TRBV5-4
J gene: TRBJ1-2
CDR3 protein: CASSLAGGLSRGYTF
CDR3 DNA: TGTGCCAGCAGCTTGGCCGGGGGTCTATCTAGGGGCTACACCTTC

D gene: NA
clone size: many
V gene: TRBV20-1
J gene: TRBJ1-1
CDR3 protein: CSATLATGNTEAFF
CDR3 DNA: TGCAGTGCTACCCTGGCGACGGGTAACACTGAAGCTTTCTTT

D gene: NA
clone size: many
V gene: TRBV7-9
J gene: TRBJ2-1
CDR3 protein: CASSLLDPHEQFF
CDR3 DNA: TGTGCCAGCAGCTTATTAGACCCCCATGAGCAGTTCTTC

D gene: NA
clone size: many
V gene: TRBV7-3
J gene: TRBJ1-1
CDR3 protein: CASSYRLRNTEAFF
CDR3 DNA: TGTGCCAGCAGCTACAGACTCCGGAACACTGAAGCTTTCTTT

D gene: TRBD1
clone size: NA
V gene: TRBV4-3
J gene: TRBJ2-7
CDR3 protein: CASSQDPDRATYEQYF
CDR3 DNA: TGCGCCAGCAGCCAAGATCCGGACAGGGCCACCTACGAGCAGTACTTC

D gene: TRBD1
clone size: NA
V gene: TRBV12-3/TRBV12-4
J gene: TRBJ1-3
CDR3 protein: CASSPRTGISGNTIYF
CDR3 DNA: TGTGCCAGCAGTCCGCGGACAGGGATCTCTGGAAACACCATATATTTT

D gene: TRBD2
clone size: many
V gene: TRBV28
J gene: TRBJ2-3
CDR3 protein: CASSLWTAGVSDTQYF
CDR3 DNA: TGTGCCAGCAGTTTATGGACGGCGGGAGTTTCAGATACGCAGTATTTT

D gene: NA
clone size: many
V gene: TRBV6-1
J gene: TRBJ2-7
CDR3 protein: CASSDYGYEQYF
CDR3 DNA: TGTGCCAGCAGTGACTACGGCTACGAGCAGTACTTC

D gene: TRBD1
clone size: NA
V gene: TRBV7-9
J gene: TRBJ1-4
CDR3 protein: CASSLRGQGGAWTNEKLFF
CDR3 DNA: TGTGCCAGCAGCCTTCGCGGACAGGGGGGCGCGTGGACTAATGAAAAACTGTTTTTT

D gene: TRBD1
clone size: many
V gene: TRBV7-9
J gene: TRBJ1-1
CDR3 protein: CASSLEAGGVTEAFF
CDR3 DNA: TGTGCCAGCAGCTTAGAAGCAGGGGGCGTGACTGAAGCTTTCTTT

D gene: NA
clone size: many
V gene: TRBV27
J gene: TRBJ1-4
CDR3 protein: CASSRSTINEKLFF
CDR3 DNA: TGTGCCAGCAGTCGCAGCACGATTAATGAAAAACTGTTTTTT

D gene: TRBD1
clone size: few
V gene: TRBV12-3/TRBV12-4
J gene: TRBJ1-2
CDR3 protein: CASSLAGMDRNYGYTF
CDR3 DNA: TGTGCCAGCAGTTTAGCGGGAATGGACAGGAACTATGGCTACACCTTC

D gene: NA
clone size: many
V gene: TRBV5-1
J gene: TRBJ2-1
CDR3 protein: CASSLVGGAQYNEQFF
CDR3 DNA: TGCGCCAGCAGCTTGGTGGGGGGGGCCCAATACAATGAGCAGTTCTTC

D gene: NA
clone size: many
V gene: TRBV2
J gene: TRBJ2-2
CDR3 protein: CASRGTASTGELFF
CDR3 DNA: TGTGCCAGCAGAGGGACGGCGAGCACCGGGGAGCTGTTTTTT

D gene: TRBD1
clone size: many
V gene: TRBV3-1
J gene: TRBJ1-1
CDR3 protein: CASSQDLGTVNTEAFF
CDR3 DNA: TGTGCCAGCAGCCAAGACCTGGGGACAGTGAACACTGAAGCTTTCTTT

D gene: NA
clone size: many
V gene: TRBV7-3
J gene: TRBJ2-1
CDR3 protein: CASSLTSTSSYNEQFF
CDR3 DNA: TGTGCCAGCAGCTTAACGTCTACCAGCTCCTACAATGAGCAGTTCTTC

D gene: NA
clone size: NA
V gene: TRBV20-1
J gene: TRBJ1-1
CDR3 protein: CSARDASKVEAFF
CDR3 DNA: TGCAGTGCTAGAGATGCGAGTAAGGTAGAAGCTTTCTTT

D gene: NA
clone size: NA
V gene: TRBV5-6
J gene: TRBJ1-1
CDR3 protein: CASSFSPLRTEAFF
CDR3 DNA: TGTGCCAGCAGCTTTAGTCCCCTTCGCACTGAAGCTTTCTTT

D gene: NA
clone size: many
V gene: TRBV7-2
J gene: TRBJ1-5
CDR3 protein: CASSRRSGNQPQHF
CDR3 DNA: TGTGCCAGCAGCCGCAGGTCGGGCAATCAGCCCCAGCATTTT

D gene: TRBD2
clone size: few
V gene: TRBV18
J gene: TRBJ2-3
CDR3 protein: CASSPRRTSGITDTQYF
CDR3 DNA: TGTGCCAGCTCACCACGCCGGACTAGCGGGATCACAGATACGCAGTATTTT

D gene: TRBD1
clone size: NA
V gene: TRBV19
J gene: TRBJ1-5
CDR3 protein: CASSPQGQSNQPQHF
CDR3 DNA: TGTGCCAGTAGTCCCCAGGGACAGTCCAATCAGCCCCAGCATTTT